Listed below are T cell receptor beta chains from one sample, sequenced in a study of blood T cell repertoires in COVID-19. TCRdb's table, derived via immunoSEQ multiplex PCR, lists solely in-frame clones and lacks some. The sample comprises a few hundred thousand clones, 82% of which are singletons, and roughly 3.1% rests with the top ten. Sequenced input: peripheral blood. The source of these receptors is a woman younger than 30 with acute or convalescent COVID-19. The CDR3 runs from the conserved cysteine through the conserved F or W. Each record gives: V gene, J gene, D gene, clone size, CDR3 DNA, CDR3 protein. The D gene is left open where the match is weak. The size entry is marked missing in some rows and otherwise reads once, few, many or a size class.

TRBV14	TRBJ1-6	TRBD1	NA	TGTGCCAGCAGCCATCGACAGGGACTTATCTCGTCACCCCTCCACTTT	CASSHRQGLISSPLHF
TRBV4-2	TRBJ2-4	NA	NA	TGTGCCAGCAGCCAAGAACTGAACCCAAACATTCAGTACTTC	CASSQELNPNIQYF
TRBV6-2/TRBV6-3	TRBJ2-5	NA	NA	TGTGCCAGCAGTCGCGGGACTTTGCAGACCCAGTACTTC	CASSRGTLQTQYF
TRBV7-9	TRBJ2-5	NA	NA	TGTGCCAGCAGCTTATGGGGCGGAGAGACCCAGTACTTC	CASSLWGGETQYF
TRBV6-4	TRBJ2-6	NA	few	TGTGCCAGCAGTGACTCCCAGGGGGCCAACGTCCTGACTTTC	CASSDSQGANVLTF
TRBV5-1	TRBJ1-6	NA	NA	TGCGCCAGCAGCTTGGCAGGCAGGGCCAATTCACCCCTCCACTTT	CASSLAGRANSPLHF
TRBV7-3	TRBJ2-7	TRBD1	NA	TGTGCCAGCAGCTTACAATCCGGACAGGGGGGTAACTACGAGCAGTACTTC	CASSLQSGQGGNYEQYF
TRBV11-2	TRBJ2-5	NA	NA	TGTGCCAGCAGCTTAGGATTCGGGGGACAAGAGACCCAGTACTTC	CASSLGFGGQETQYF
TRBV14	TRBJ2-1	NA	NA	TGTGCCAGCAGCCAAGAAACTCCTATTAGCACTCGACGGAGCTCCTACAATGAGCAGTTCTTC	CASSQETPISTRRSSYNEQFF
TRBV15	TRBJ1-4	NA	few	TGTGCCACGATGGACAGAGTTAATGAAAAACTGTTTTTT	CATMDRVNEKLFF
TRBV30	TRBJ1-3	TRBD1	NA	TGTGCCTGCTTCCGACAGGGCAGGTCCGGGGGCTCTGGAAACACCATATATTTT	CACFRQGRSGGSGNTIYF
TRBV5-4	TRBJ2-7	TRBD2	many	TGTGCCAGCAGCTTGGCACCGACTAGCGGGAGGACCTACGAGCAGTACTTC	CASSLAPTSGRTYEQYF
TRBV2	TRBJ2-2	TRBD1	NA	TGTGCCAGCAGACCCCGACAGGGTTCGGGCGGGGAGCTGTTTTTT	CASRPRQGSGGELFF
TRBV6-2/TRBV6-3	TRBJ2-4	NA	NA	TGTGCCAGCAGTTATAAGGCAGGGAATAACATTCAGTACTTC	CASSYKAGNNIQYF
TRBV12-3/TRBV12-4	TRBJ2-3	NA	NA	TGTGCCAGCACCATGACTTCCACAGATACGCAGTATTTT	CASTMTSTDTQYF
TRBV18	TRBJ2-1	TRBD1	NA	TGTGCCAGCTCACCGAGTGGACAGGGCGACAATGAGCAGTTCTTC	CASSPSGQGDNEQFF
TRBV2	TRBJ2-6	NA	NA	TGTGCCAGCAGTTTGGAGGCCACAGCAGCTGGGGCCAACGTCCTGACTTTC	CASSLEATAAGANVLTF
TRBV19	TRBJ1-3	NA	NA	TGTGCCAGCTGCATCAGTCTCTCTGGAAACACCATATATTTT	CASCISLSGNTIYF
TRBV19	TRBJ1-6	NA	NA	TGTGCCAGTAGTATAGGGGCAGCCGACTATAATTCACCCCTCCACTTT	CASSIGAADYNSPLHF
TRBV11-2	TRBJ1-1	NA	few	TGTGCCAGCAGCTTAGCAGGCAGGAACACTGAAGCTTTCTTT	CASSLAGRNTEAFF
TRBV4-3	TRBJ1-2	TRBD1	NA	TGCGCCAGCAGCCAGAAATCGACAGGGTTCTATGGCTACACCTTC	CASSQKSTGFYGYTF
TRBV28	TRBJ1-2	NA	NA	TGTGCCAGCAGTCTAGGGGGGGCCTATGGCTACACCTTC	CASSLGGAYGYTF
TRBV19	TRBJ2-7	TRBD2	NA	TGTGCCAGTAGCAGCATGGCTAGCGGAACCTACGAGCAGTACTTC	CASSSMASGTYEQYF
TRBV6-5	TRBJ1-1	NA	NA	TGTGCCAGCAGTTTAGCCCCTCACACTGAAGCTTTCTTT	CASSLAPHTEAFF
TRBV6-5	TRBJ1-1	TRBD1	NA	TGTGCCAGCAGTTCCGCAGGGGGTGAAGCTTTCTTT	CASSSAGGEAFF
TRBV30	TRBJ2-2	TRBD1	NA	TGTGCCTGGGTGCACAGGGGGCGAAGTCTTTGGGCCGGGGAGCTGTTTTTT	CAWVHRGRSLWAGELFF
TRBV27	TRBJ2-7	NA	NA	TGTGCCAGCAGTCCAGCTTTAGGCGGAATCCCCTCCTACGAGCAGTACTTC	CASSPALGGIPSYEQYF
TRBV11-2	TRBJ2-1	TRBD2	NA	TGTGCCAGCAACCTAGTTGGGGGGGCTAGCGGGTACAATGAGCAGTTCTTC	CASNLVGGASGYNEQFF
TRBV30	TRBJ1-3	NA	NA	TGTGCCTGGAGTGTACTGCAGGGGCGCACCATATATTTT	CAWSVLQGRTIYF
TRBV11-2	TRBJ1-2	NA	NA	TGTGCCAGCAGCAGTGGGAATTACGGGAGTTATGGCTACACCTTC	CASSSGNYGSYGYTF
TRBV2	TRBJ2-3	NA	NA	TGTGCCAGCAGGAGACAGGGAGGCCCCACAGATACGCAGTATTTT	CASRRQGGPTDTQYF
TRBV30	TRBJ1-6	TRBD1	few	TGTGCCTGGAGTGGGCAGGGGGATAATTCACCCCTCCACTTT	CAWSGQGDNSPLHF
TRBV6-6	TRBJ1-1	TRBD1	NA	TGTGCCAGCAGGCATGAGAGACAGGGGTCTAGGGCTGAAGCTTTCTTT	CASRHERQGSRAEAFF
TRBV2	TRBJ2-1	NA	NA	TGTGCCAGCAGTGAAACGTGGTCGGGTGGGTATGAGCAGTTCTTC	CASSETWSGGYEQFF
TRBV6-4	TRBJ1-1	NA	NA	TGTGCCAGCAGCATACAGGTGAACACTGAAGCTTTCTTT	CASSIQVNTEAFF
TRBV5-8	TRBJ1-1	NA	NA	TGTGCCAGCAGCTTGGGGCCTGAAGCTTTCTTT	CASSLGPEAFF
TRBV6-5	TRBJ1-2	NA	few	TGTGCCAGCAGGACCTTGACCAGGAACTATGGCTACACCTTC	CASRTLTRNYGYTF
TRBV5-4	TRBJ1-6	TRBD1	NA	TGTGCCAGCAGCTTGACAGGGGGAAGTTCACCCCTCCACTTT	CASSLTGGSSPLHF
TRBV9	TRBJ2-7	TRBD1	NA	TGTGCCAGCAGCTCCCGACAGGGGGACTCCTACGAGCAGTACTTC	CASSSRQGDSYEQYF
TRBV3-1/TRBV3-2	TRBJ1-5	NA	NA	TGTGCCAGCAGCCTTCCAGGATTCAATCAGCCCCAGCATTTT	CASSLPGFNQPQHF
TRBV3-1/TRBV3-2	TRBJ2-2	TRBD2	NA	TGTGCCAGCAGCCTATGGAGGCCGGCCAGCGGGAGGGCCGGCGGGGAGCTGTTTTTT	CASSLWRPASGRAGGELFF
TRBV11-3	TRBJ2-1	TRBD2	few	TGTGCCAGCAGCCATAGCGGGATAAGGGATGAGCAGTTCTTC	CASSHSGIRDEQFF
TRBV13	TRBJ2-3	NA	NA	TGTGCCAGCAGCCCTCGTCACGGACTCTCCCGAGATACGCAGTATTTT	CASSPRHGLSRDTQYF
TRBV3-1/TRBV3-2	TRBJ1-1	NA	NA	TGTGCCAGCAGCCAAGTAAAGGTACAGGGACGGGAGGACACTGAAGCTTTCTTT	CASSQVKVQGREDTEAFF
TRBV7-2	TRBJ1-3	NA	NA	TGTGCCAGCAGCCAAGGACAGCTCTCTGGAAACACCATATATTTT	CASSQGQLSGNTIYF
TRBV5-1	TRBJ2-2	TRBD2	NA	TGCGCCAGCAGCTTCTCAATGACTAGCGGGGCGAACACCGGGGAGCTGTTTTTT	CASSFSMTSGANTGELFF
TRBV6-5	TRBJ1-1	TRBD1	NA	TGTGCCAGCAGTTGGACAGGGCTGAACACTGAAGCTTTCTTT	CASSWTGLNTEAFF
TRBV7-2	TRBJ2-7	TRBD2	NA	TGTGCCAGCAGCTTAGGCAATACCGGGAGGATCTACGAGCAGTACTTC	CASSLGNTGRIYEQYF
TRBV5-1	TRBJ2-1	TRBD2	NA	TGCGCCAGCAGCTTGGGACTAGCGGGAGGAGCGCAGTTCTTC	CASSLGLAGGAQFF
TRBV5-1	TRBJ2-1	NA	NA	TGCGCCAGCAGCTCTGGGACTCCCAATGAGCAGTTCTTC	CASSSGTPNEQFF
TRBV10-3	TRBJ1-5	NA	NA	TGTGCCATCAGTGAGTCCGGGTTCGGGGGGGCCCTTAGCAATCAGCCCCAGCATTTT	CAISESGFGGALSNQPQHF
TRBV7-9	TRBJ2-6	TRBD2	NA	TGTGCCAGCAGCTTACTTACGGGAGGGATAAGGTCTGGGGCCAACGTCCTGACTTTC	CASSLLTGGIRSGANVLTF
TRBV9	TRBJ1-1	TRBD1	NA	TGTGCCAGCAGCCCTTCCGGACAGGCTTGGACTGAAGCTTTCTTT	CASSPSGQAWTEAFF
TRBV6-2/TRBV6-3	TRBJ1-2	NA	NA	TGTGCCAGCAGTTTGGATAGTAGAGGGAATGGCTACACCTTC	CASSLDSRGNGYTF
TRBV5-1	TRBJ2-1	TRBD2	NA	TGCGCCACCCATAGCGGGAGCGACAATGAGCAGTTCTTC	CATHSGSDNEQFF
TRBV5-1	TRBJ1-1	NA	NA	TGCGCCAGCAGCTTGTTTCCCCCTACGGACTTGAACACTGAAGCTTTCTTT	CASSLFPPTDLNTEAFF
TRBV5-1	TRBJ2-5	NA	NA	TGCGCCAGCAGCTTGTTTGGCGGAACACAAGAGACCCAGTACTTC	CASSLFGGTQETQYF
TRBV19	TRBJ1-3	TRBD1	NA	TGTGCCAGTAGTGACAGGGGAGCTGGAAACACCATATATTTT	CASSDRGAGNTIYF
TRBV3-1/TRBV3-2	TRBJ1-3	TRBD1	NA	TGTGCCAGCAGCCACGGGACAGGGGGCCGATCTGGAAACACCATATATTTT	CASSHGTGGRSGNTIYF